The 8 T cell receptor beta chains listed next were all sequenced from one sample in a study of CD8 T cells in ankylosing spondylitis. TCRdb reprocessed the 5' RACE reads via MiXCR and lists one record per CDR3 protein. This sample has hundreds of thousands of distinct CDR3 sequences, with approximately 12% found just once. Study-wide results and limits: A TCR beta motif of about 8 highly homologous variants appeared characteristic of ankylosing spondylitis blood.

No antigen has been assigned to these receptors. Material: blood, either unsorted or a sorted T cell fraction (not recorded which). The receptors were sampled from a male donor with ankylosing spondylitis.

The V and J genes are TRBV30 and TRBJ2-1; 11 bases fit TRBD1. Losses at the gene ends were 2 bases for V and 9 bases for J; bases not matched to a gene: 12. CDR1 GTSNPN and CDR2 SVGIG come from the germline V gene (reference sequence). The CDR3 length is 16 residues. CDR3 sequence: CAWSSRPGQGGGEQFF. In DNA form, the CDR3 reads TGTGCCTGGAGTTCACGCCCGGGACAGGGGGGCGGTGAGCAGTTCTTC.

The chain joins TRBV20-1 to TRBJ1-5; the D gene is possibly TRBD1 (5 bases). CDR3 length: 14 amino acids. Trimming took off 1 base at V and 3 bases at J, with 10 bases between the two ends. Germline CDR1 is DFQATT and CDR2 is SNEGSKA (reference sequence). The CDR3 coding sequence is TGCAGTGCTAGAGCCGGGGGTTACAATCAGCCCCAGCATTTT. It encodes CSARAGGYNQPQHF.

Only a few counts were recorded for this clonotype. The chain couples TRBV7-8 to TRBJ2-7, with 8 bases fitting TRBD2. After removal of 1 base from V and 4 bases from J, the junction contained 6 bases not matched to a gene. This CDR3 region has 15 residues. The germline CDR1 and CDR2 sequences are SGHVS and FQNEAQ. The CDR3 spells CASSLEAGASYEQYF. In DNA, the CDR3 is TGTGCCAGCAGCTTAGAAGCGGGGGCGAGTTACGAGCAGTACTTC.

The chain couples TRBV27 to TRBJ2-5; a possible D gene is TRBD2 (7 bases). CDR3 length equals 15 residues. The germline CDR1 and CDR2 sequences are MNHEY and SMNVEV (reference sequence). Trimming took 4 bases from V and 1 from J, leaving 13 bases between them. The CDR3 here is CASSSLAGAQETQYF. Here the CDR3 DNA reads TGTGCCAGCAGTTCCCTGGCGGGGGCCCAAGAGACCCAGTACTTC.

This clonotype was seen repeatedly, ten times or more. V gene TRBV4-1 combines with J gene TRBJ2-3; D is ambiguous. V was shortened by 6 bases and J by 0 bases, with 10 bases between the two germline ends. The CDR3 spans 14 residues. Germline V lookup: CDR1 MGHRA, CDR2 YSYEKL. The DNA for the CDR3 is TGCGCCAGCAGTCCTACAGCTAGCACAGATACGCAGTATTTT. As protein: CASSPTASTDTQYF.

This chain joins TRBV5-1 and TRBJ1-2; D remains unclear. Germline V CDR1 and CDR2: SGHRS, YFSETQ. The ends were cut back, 0 bases at V and 8 bases at J, with 20 bases in the middle. The CDR3 spans 16 residues. The CDR3 here is CASSLAAGMPAGGYTF. DNA for the CDR3: TGCGCCAGCAGCTTGGCCGCGGGTATGCCCGCCGGGGGCTACACCTTC.

This clonotype was counted only a few times. The chain is built from TRBV6-1 and TRBJ2-1; D possibly corresponds to TRBD2 (5 bases). There are 17 residues in the CDR3. Germline V gene sequence: CDR1 MNHNS, CDR2 SASEGT. Trimming took 2 bases from V and 5 from J, leaving 19 bases between them. The CDR3 loop is CASSERREIRGDNEQFF. In DNA form, the CDR3 reads TGTGCCAGCAGTGAACGCCGAGAGATTCGGGGAGACAATGAGCAGTTCTTC.

This clonotype was seen more than once but under ten times. The rearrangement uses TRBV20-1 and TRBJ1-4, with TRBD1 as a possible D gene (5 bases). The germline V and J ends were trimmed by 0 bases and 13 bases, with 21 bases remaining between them. This CDR3 contains 15 residues. Germline CDR1 DFQATT, CDR2 SNEGSKA (reference sequence). CDR3 protein: CSARDPLDGTGGLFF. As DNA, the CDR3 is TGCAGTGCTAGAGATCCCCTTGACGGGACCGGGGGACTGTTTTTT.